This T cell receptor (beta chain) appears in the sequencing data of a study of a mutant IDH1 vaccine in newly diagnosed glioma. Germline lookup yields CDR1 SNHLY and CDR2 FYNNEI. CDR3 length: 14 residues. V was pared by 7 bases and J by 4 bases, with 16 bases between. Regarding time point: week 35, safety follow-up. Every vaccination contained 300 ug of the mutant IDH1 20-mer peptide and was paired with topical imiquimod. To note about this clone: The antigen remains unidentified.

Sequenced by immunoSEQ multiplex PCR; TCRdb stores in-frame clones only, minus some. The sample lists around 32,000 clones; about four fifths were seen once. The V gene is TRBV2, the J gene TRBJ2-5; TRBD2 is a possible D gene (6 bases). The sequence derives from a man aged 40-49 years with glioma. Some clones in this sample may be carry-over from other donors' samples. Source: PBMCs, taken from a glioma patient whose treatment included an IDH1 peptide vaccine. The DNA for the CDR3 is TGTGCCAGCATTGCCTCCGGGGGTTCAGAGACCCAGTACTTC. This sequence encodes CASIASGGSETQYF.